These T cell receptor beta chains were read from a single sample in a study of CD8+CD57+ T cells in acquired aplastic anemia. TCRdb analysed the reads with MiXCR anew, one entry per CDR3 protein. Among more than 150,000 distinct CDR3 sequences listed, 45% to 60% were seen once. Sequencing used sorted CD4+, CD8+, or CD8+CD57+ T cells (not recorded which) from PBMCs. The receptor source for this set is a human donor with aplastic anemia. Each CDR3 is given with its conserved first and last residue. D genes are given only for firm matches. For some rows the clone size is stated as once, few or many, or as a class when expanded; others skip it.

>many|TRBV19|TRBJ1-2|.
TGTGCCAGTAGTATAGGTGGGGGCTACACCTTC
CASSIGGGYTF
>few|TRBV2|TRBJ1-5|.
TGTGCCAGCAGCGAAGCAGGGGATCAGCCCCAGCATTTT
CASSEAGDQPQHF
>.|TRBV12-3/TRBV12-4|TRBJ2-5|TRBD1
TGTGCCAGCAGTTATTCCGGACAGGAAGAGACCCAGTACTTC
CASSYSGQEETQYF
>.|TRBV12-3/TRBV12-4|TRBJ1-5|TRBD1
TGTGCCAGCAGTTTCGGGACAGGGAACCAGCCCCAGCATTTT
CASSFGTGNQPQHF
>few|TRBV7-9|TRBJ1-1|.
TGTGCCAGCAGCTTAGAAGCTTTCTTT
CASSLEAFF
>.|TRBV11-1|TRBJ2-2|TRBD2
TGTGCCAGCAGCTTAGGGACTAGCGGACCCACCGGGGAGCTGTTTTTT
CASSLGTSGPTGELFF
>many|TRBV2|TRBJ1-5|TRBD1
TGTGCCAGCAGGAGGGAGACAGGGGGCAATCAGCCCCAGCATTTT
CASRRETGGNQPQHF
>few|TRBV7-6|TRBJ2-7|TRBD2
TGTGCCAGCAGCAAGAGCGGGGGTAGCTCCTACGAGCAGTACTTC
CASSKSGGSSYEQYF
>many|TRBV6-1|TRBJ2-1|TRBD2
TGTGCCAGCAGGGATATAGCGGGGGACTACAATGAGCAGTTCTTC
CASRDIAGDYNEQFF
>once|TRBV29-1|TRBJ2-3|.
TGCAGCGTTGACCTAGGGGGGTTT
CSVDLGGF
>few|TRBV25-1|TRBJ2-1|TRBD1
TGTGCCAGCAGCCAAGACCCTTTTCCGGGACAGGGGTTATCTGAGCAGTTCTTC
CASSQDPFPGQGLSEQFF
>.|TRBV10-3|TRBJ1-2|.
TGTGCCATCAGGTTGGGCCCAGAAACCTATGGCTACACCTTC
CAIRLGPETYGYTF
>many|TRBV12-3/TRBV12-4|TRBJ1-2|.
TGTGCCAGCAGCAAAACCCCTGGGGGGGGGCTTGGCTATGGCTACACCTTC
CASSKTPGGGLGYGYTF
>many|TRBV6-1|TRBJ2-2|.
TGTGCCAGCAGTGAAGGGACTACGAACACCGGGGAGCTGTTTTTT
CASSEGTTNTGELFF
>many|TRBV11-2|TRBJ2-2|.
TGTGCCAGCAGCTTGCGGGGCTACACCAGCGGGGAGCTGTTTTTT
CASSLRGYTSGELFF
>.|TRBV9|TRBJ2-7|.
TGTGCCAGCAGCGTAGAGGTGGGCACCTACGAGCAGTACTTC
CASSVEVGTYEQYF
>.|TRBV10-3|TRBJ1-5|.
TGTGCCATCAGTGACAGGACTTCACTTAAACCGCATTTT
CAISDRTSLKPHF
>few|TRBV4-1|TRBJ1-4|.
TGCGCCAGCAGCCAAGGGGAGAGGTTCAGGGCGGATGAAAAACTGTTTTTT
CASSQGERFRADEKLFF
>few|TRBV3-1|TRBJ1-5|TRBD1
TGTGCCAGCAGCCGCACAGGGGTAAGGCAGCCCCAGCATTTT
CASSRTGVRQPQHF
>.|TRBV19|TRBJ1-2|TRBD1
TGTGCCAGTAGTATCAGCCCCGGACAGGTGGGCTATGGCTACACCTTC
CASSISPGQVGYGYTF
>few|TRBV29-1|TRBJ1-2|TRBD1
TGCAGCGTTGGACAGGGTAATGGCTACACCTTC
CSVGQGNGYTF
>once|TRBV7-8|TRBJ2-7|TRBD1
TGTGCCAGCAGCTTAGGGCCCCGGACAGGGGCCTACGAGCAGTACTTC
CASSLGPRTGAYEQYF
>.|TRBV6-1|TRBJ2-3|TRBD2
TGTGCCAGCAGTGGCCTTATCACTAGCGGGGGGACAGATACGCAGTATTTT
CASSGLITSGGTDTQYF
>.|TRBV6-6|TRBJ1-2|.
TGTGCCAGCAGTTACCTGAATGGCTACACCTTC
CASSYLNGYTF
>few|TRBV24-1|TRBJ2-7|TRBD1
TGTGCCACCAGTGACCCGGACAGGGGGCTCGACGAGCAGTACTTC
CATSDPDRGLDEQYF
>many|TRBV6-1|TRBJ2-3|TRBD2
TGTGCCAGCAGTGTTGCTAGCGGGGATACGCAGTATTTT
CASSVASGDTQYF
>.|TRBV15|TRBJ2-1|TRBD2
TGTGCCACCAGCTGGCCGGGACTAGCGCAGAACAATGAGCAGTTCTTC
CATSWPGLAQNNEQFF
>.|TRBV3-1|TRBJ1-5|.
TGTGCCAGCAGCCAAGGCGGGTATAGCAATCAGCCCCAGCATTTT
CASSQGGYSNQPQHF
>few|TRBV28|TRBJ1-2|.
TGTGCCAGCAGTTTAACAGGCTTGCGGACCTTC
CASSLTGLRTF
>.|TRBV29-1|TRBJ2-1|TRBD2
TGCAGCGTCGACCCGGGGGGAATCCTGTCTGAGCAGTTCTTC
CSVDPGGILSEQFF
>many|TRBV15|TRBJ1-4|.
TGTGCCACCAGCAGAGATCAGGGGCTGAGTGAAAAACTGTTTTTT
CATSRDQGLSEKLFF